This T cell receptor (beta chain) was recovered during a study of CD8 T cells in ankylosing spondylitis. Regarding the study as a whole: Prior literature has documented some motif variants in synovial fluid and blood from reactive arthritis. A motif in TCR beta, a set of eight highly homologous variants, appeared characteristic of ankylosing spondylitis blood.

In germline, CDR1 is SGHAT, CDR2 FQDESV (reference sequence). This CDR3 is 14 amino acids long. The V and J ends lost 4 bases and 1 base respectively, with 10 bases between them. Comments on this clonotype: Its matching antigen is unknown.

Quantitative 5'-RACE with molecular barcodes generated TCR beta libraries. From the 5' RACE reads, TCRdb called clonotypes with MiXCR, one entry per CDR3 protein. The table includes under 250,000 distinct CDR3 sequences, about 30% detected once. The source is a male donor with ankylosing spondylitis or in good health (not recorded which). This rearrangement joins TRBV11-1 to TRBJ2-5, with D perhaps TRBD2 (6 bases). Input material: blood, either unsorted or a sorted T cell fraction (not recorded which). CDR3 sequence: CASSSGDFQETQYF. As DNA, the CDR3 is TGTGCCAGCAGCTCGGGGGACTTCCAAGAGACCCAGTACTTC. Combining the CDR3 with reference TRBV11-1 and TRBJ2-5 gives the whole variable domain EAEVAQSPRYKITEKSQAVAFWCDPISGHATLYWYRQILGQGPELLVQFQDESVVDDSQLPKDRFSAERLKGVDSTLKIQPAELGDSAMYLCASSSGDFQETQYFGPGTRLLVL.